The T cell receptor beta chain described here comes from a study of cytomegalovirus exposure and HLA in healthy donors. Study observations and caveats: The dataset shows that most TCR sequences were rare, while some public TCRs occurred in many donors. A later analysis linked a missense variant in DCLRE1C to the trimming of TCR beta V and J genes.

As concerns this clone: Its specificity is not known.

This CDR3 comprises 15 residues. The PCR employed 60 Vbeta primers together with 13 Jbeta primers. Sequencing used immunoSEQ multiplex PCR; TCRdb keeps in-frame clones, though not all of them. The sample consists of 180,000 or so clones, around 82% of them appearing once. This TCR was sampled from a male donor in good health and CMV-seronegative. The sequenced sample was PBMCs. The chain is built from TRBV21-1 and TRBJ2-5; the tabulated D call, TRBD1, remains unverified against the DNA. TRBV21-1 is shown as a pseudogene. CDR3 DNA sequence: TGTGCCAGCAGCAAGTCTACCCGTTGGGCAGAGACCCAGTACTTC. It encodes CASSKSTRWAETQYF.